This T cell receptor beta chain was captured in a study of technical replicates of blood from a few donors. The data were produced by immunoSEQ multiplex PCR, yet TCRdb's version contains in-frame clones alone and is incomplete. The table has about 83,000 clones, around 96% seen once. Per germline, CDR1 MNHNS and CDR2 SASEGT. Trimming at V came to 4 bases and at J to 2 bases, leaving 0 bases not matched to a gene. The CDR3 runs to 14 residues. V gene TRBV6-1 combines with J gene TRBJ1-3; 9 bases line up with TRBD1. The receptor was derived from a human donor in good health. The sequenced sample consisted of T cells isolated from PBMCs. CDR3 DNA: TGTGCCAGCAGTGGACAGGGGGCTGGAAACACCATATATTTT. Translation gives CASSGQGAGNTIYF.